The clone carrying this TCR beta chain was observed at least ten times. Its antigen is not identified. This record comes from a study of CD8 T cells in ankylosing spondylitis. General study findings and limits: Reportedly, matched ankylosing spondylitis synovial fluid was significantly enriched for disease-linked clones. Both synovial fluid and blood in reactive arthritis had previously been reported to carry some motif variants. Disease-associated clones were CD8+ and fairly uncommon in peripheral blood. Within ankylosing spondylitis blood, a TCR beta motif made up of eight or nine highly homologous variants appeared to be characteristic.

CDR3 length: 17 amino acids. CDR1 is SGDLS and CDR2 is YYNGEE in the germline V gene. Trimming took off 4 bases at V and 1 base at J, with 20 bases between the two ends. A single record per CDR3 protein comes from TCRdb applying MiXCR to the 5' RACE reads. The sample yields some 220,000 distinct CDR3 sequences, about 7% seen once. The chain couples TRBV9 to TRBJ2-5; D unclear. The clonotype comes from a male donor with ankylosing spondylitis. The sample consisted of blood, either unsorted or a sorted T cell fraction (not recorded which). The CDR3 nucleotides read TGTGCCAGCAGCCCCCATCAGCGTGTCGCAGCCCAAGAGACCCAGTACTTC. Protein: CASSPHQRVAAQETQYF.